This T cell receptor beta chain is drawn from a study of blood T cell repertoires in COVID-19. For the study at large: COVID-19 samples from acute and convalescent phases originated in the United States, Italy and Spain.

Authors' data handling: Cell counts per sample came from amplifying reference gene primers. Generated by immunoSEQ multiplex PCR, the TCRdb table keeps only in-frame clones and is missing some. V and J calls and clone size come straight from that table; D and trimming were deduced from the DNA. The sample includes around 120,000 clones, under 80% seen only once; the top ten take 2% to 2.5%. CDR3 size: 12 residues. V was pared by 3 bases and J by 1 base, with 6 bases between. CDR1 is SQVTM, CDR2 ANQGSEA, per germline. The material sequenced was peripheral blood. This clonotype was sampled from a man aged 65-85 years with acute or convalescent COVID-19. The chain couples TRBV29-1 to TRBJ1-1; no firm D call. CDR3 coding DNA: TGCAGCGTTGACGGAGGGAACACTGAAGCTTTCTTT. Its protein is CSVDGGNTEAFF.